Listed here are 14 T cell receptor beta chains from one sample, sequenced in a study of low-dose radiotherapy and immunotherapy resistance in tumors. Primers targeting TRAV and TRBV primed first-strand cDNA, covering alpha and beta chains. Amplification of TCRs used a constant-region primer and V-primer adapter for 20 PCR cycles. TCRdb recomputed calls from the reads with MiXCR, one row per CDR3 protein. Of just over 90,000 distinct CDR3 sequences listed, 20% are singletons. Time point specified: after trial treatment. The treatment here: LDRT plus nivolumab, ipilimumab, low-dose cyclophosphamide and aspirin (RACIN trial). The material was PBMCs, obtained after low-dose radiotherapy plus immunotherapy. The receptors were gathered from a female donor with ovarian cancer.

This clonotype was counted ten times or more. The V call is TRBV7-6, the J call TRBJ1-4; no reliable D call. The V end lost 5 bases, the J end lost 8 bases, and 9 bases lay between the germline ends. CDR3 length equals 12 residues. Per germline, CDR1 SGHVS and CDR2 FNYEAQ. The CDR3 spells CASSPAGEKLFF. The CDR3 DNA reads as TGTGCCAGCAGCCCCGCCGGGGAAAAACTGTTTTTT.

This clonotype was observed at least ten times. The chain links TRBV7-2 to TRBJ2-4, with 12 bases that match TRBD1. V shed 5 bases, J shed 0 bases, and the junction held 8 bases outside the gene matches. The CDR3 consists of 18 residues. Germline V CDR1 and CDR2: SGHTA, FQGNSA. CDR3 residues: CASSSRDRGLGAKNIQYF. The CDR3 region has the DNA TGTGCCAGCAGCAGCCGGGACAGGGGGCTCGGAGCCAAAAACATTCAGTACTTC.

This clonotype has ten or more counts. This chain connects TRBV15 to TRBJ2-7; D not certain. The CDR3 has 13 amino acids. The V gene lost 5 bases and the J gene lost 6 bases, with 14 bases spanning the gap. CDR1 and CDR2 from the germline V gene are LNHNV and YYDKDF (reference sequence). CDR3 residues: CATSGDGEGEQYF. The CDR3, as DNA: TGTGCCACCAGCGGGGATGGGGAAGGCGAGCAGTACTTC.

This clonotype was seen ten or more times. This rearrangement joins TRBV2 to TRBJ2-5, with D possibly matching TRBD2 (5 bases). V lost 6 bases and J lost 5, with 25 bases in between. The V gene's germline CDR1 is SNHLY and CDR2 FYNNEI. CDR3 length: 17 amino acids. In DNA form, the CDR3 reads TGTGCCAGCAGAACATCGGGCCCGGGATCGGGTCGGGAGACCCAGTACTTC. Translation gives CASRTSGPGSGRETQYF. Filled out from reference TRBV2 and TRBJ2-5, the complete variable domain reads EPEVTQTPSHQVTQMGQEVILRCVPISNHLYFYWYRQILGQKVEFLVSFYNNEISEKSEIFDDQFSVERPDGSNFTLKIRSTKLEDSAMYFCASRTSGPGSGRETQYFGPGTRLLVL.

A note on this clonotype: At one of its ends the junction is not consistent with the germline gene, which may arise from a read error. CDR3 coding DNA: TGTGCCAGTCAGGGGGCTGTCCGACTAGAGCAGATCTTC. Its protein is CASQGAVRLEQIF. This chain joins TRBV7-8 and TRBJ2-1; TRBD1 matches 8 bases. CDR3 length equals 13 residues. CDR1 is SGHVS and CDR2 is FQNEAQ in the germline V gene. Together with reference TRBV7-8 and TRBJ2-1, the CDR3 gives the full variable domain: GAGVSQSPRYKVAKRGQDVALRCDPISGHVSLFWYQQALGQGPEFLTYFQNEAQLDKSGLPSDRFFAERPEGSVSTLKIQRTQQEDSAVYLCASQGAVRLEQIFGPGTRLTVL.

This clonotype was seen many times. The V and J genes are TRBV28 and TRBJ2-1; TRBD2 matches 7 bases. From germline, CDR1 is MDHEN and CDR2 SYDVKM. V gave up 3 bases and J gave up 4 bases; unmatched junction bases: 6. The CDR3 is 15 amino acids. The CDR3 sequence is CASSFGGGRYNEQFF. The CDR3 DNA follows: TGTGCCAGCAGTTTCGGCGGGGGAAGATACAATGAGCAGTTCTTC.

This clonotype occurred many times. This chain uses TRBV6-2 or TRBV6-3 with TRBJ1-3; D is uncertain. The CDR3 totals 14 residues. Germline V CDR1 and CDR2: MNHEY, SVGEGT. The ends were cut back, 0 bases at V and 4 bases at J, with 7 bases in the middle. The CDR3 nucleotides read TGTGCCAGCAGTTACTCACTCTACGGAAACACCATATATTTT. As protein: CASSYSLYGNTIYF.

This clonotype was detected ten times or more. The genes are TRBV5-1 and TRBJ2-5; tentative D call: TRBD1 (6 bases). CDR1 is SGHRS, CDR2 YFSETQ, per germline. Trimming pared 5 bases from V and 5 bases from J, leaving 13 bases between. The CDR3 totals 13 residues. CDR3 nucleotides: TGCGCCAGCAGGGACAGTGGATCGGAGACCCAGTACTTC. Protein: CASRDSGSETQYF.

This clonotype was counted ten times or more. The V gene is TRBV7-3, the J gene TRBJ2-1; no reliable D call. From germline, CDR1 is SGHTA and CDR2 FQGTGA. Trimming stripped 2 bases from V and 0 bases from J, with 5 bases between. The length of the CDR3 is 14 residues. Here the CDR3 DNA reads TGTGCCAGCAGCTTATTAGGCTCCTACAATGAGCAGTTCTTC. Translating gives CASSLLGSYNEQFF.

This clonotype has ten or more counts. The gene calls are TRBV3-1 and TRBJ2-2, with 11 bases identical to TRBD2. The length of the CDR3 is 17 residues. Germline V gene lookup returns CDR1 LGHDT and CDR2 YNNKEL (reference sequence). V was pared by 4 bases and J by 1 base, with 5 bases of the junction left unmatched. Here the CDR3 reads CASSPRLAGMNTGELFF. The CDR3 coding sequence is TGTGCCAGCAGCCCGAGACTAGCGGGGATGAACACCGGGGAGCTGTTTTTT.

This clonotype was detected ten times or more. The V gene is TRBV5-1, the J gene TRBJ2-1, with TRBD2 identical over 10 bases. The CDR3 runs 15 residues. J gave up 6 bases and V 1 base, and 4 bases lay outside the gene matches. Germline values: CDR1 SGHRS, CDR2 YFSETQ. CDR3 amino acids: CASSLRLAGANEQFF. CDR3 DNA: TGCGCCAGCAGCTTGCGGCTAGCGGGGGCCAATGAGCAGTTCTTC.

This clonotype was counted a few times. The genes are TRBV5-1 and TRBJ2-7; D may be TRBD1 (5 bases). The CDR3 has 15 amino acids. Germline V gives CDR1 SGHRS, CDR2 YFSETQ. The V end lost 3 bases, the J end lost 3 bases, and 16 bases lay between the germline ends. This CDR3 is CASSSPDTRIYEQYF. As DNA, the CDR3 is TGCGCCAGCAGCTCCCCGGACACGAGAATCTACGAGCAGTACTTC.

This clonotype has a handful of counts. The gene calls are TRBV12-3 or TRBV12-4 and TRBJ2-1, with 12 positions matching TRBD2. The CDR3 sequence is 15 residues long. V was pared by 6 bases and J by 10 bases, with 10 bases of the junction left unmatched. The CDR3 loop is CASSLRTSGAYEQFF. The CDR3 DNA follows: TGTGCCAGCAGCCTACGGACTAGCGGGGCATACGAGCAGTTCTTC.

This clonotype was seen at least ten times. The DNA for the CDR3 is TGTGCCAGCAGCAAAGGACTAGCGGGAGAGACCCAGTACTTC. Translating it yields CASSKGLAGETQYF. The genes are TRBV21-1 and TRBJ2-5; the D call TRBD2 from the table was never checked on the DNA. TRBV21-1 is given as a pseudogene. The CDR3 totals 14 residues.